The 15 T cell receptor beta chains below come from one sample, sequenced in a study of human T cells and chemical hapten exposure. In TCRdb, the RACE reads were re-called with MiXCR into one record per CDR3 protein. Of 60,000 to 70,000 distinct CDR3 sequences in the sample, approximately 9.9% were seen once. The time point was: pre-sensitization, week 0. Treatment meaning: therapeutic diphenylcyclopropenone sensitization with weekly scalp DPC. The material was whole blood, obtained in connection with sensitization to the hapten diphenylcyclopropenone (DPC). The receptors stem from a woman aged 50 to 60 with alopecia areata. Some clones in this sample may be carry-over from other donors' samples.

This clonotype was detected ten times or more. The chain links TRBV6-1 to TRBJ2-1; 9 nucleotides agree with TRBD1. V was pared by 8 bases and J by 5 bases, with 10 bases of the junction left unmatched. There are 15 residues in the CDR3. Per germline, CDR1 MNHNS and CDR2 SASEGT. For the CDR3, the DNA is TGTGCCAGCGGGACAGGGCGCTTAGTAAACAATGAGCAGTTCTTC. The encoded protein is CASGTGRLVNNEQFF.

The chain couples TRBV5-1 to TRBJ1-6, with 7 bases lining up with TRBD1. This CDR3 spans 15 amino acids. V gave up 2 bases and J gave up 4 bases; unmatched junction bases: 3. The germline V gene encodes CDR1 SGHRS and CDR2 YFSETQ. The CDR3 loop reads CASSFEGQYNSPLHF. The CDR3 DNA reads as TGCGCCAGCAGCTTCGAGGGACAGTATAATTCACCCCTCCACTTT.

The V call is TRBV10-3, the J call TRBJ2-7, with 9 bases matching TRBD1. Germline V gene lookup returns CDR1 ENHRY and CDR2 SYGVKD. V was clipped by 4 bases and J by 3 bases; unmatched bases: 7. The CDR3 runs 15 residues. The CDR3 nucleotides are TGTGCCATCAGTGTATCCGGGACAGGGATCTACGAGCAGTACTTC. It is translated as CAISVSGTGIYEQYF.

This clonotype showed up many times. This rearrangement joins TRBV4-2 to TRBJ2-5, with D tentatively TRBD1 (5 bases). The germline V gene has CDR1 LGHNA and CDR2 YNFKEQ. The CDR3 runs to 15 residues. The germline V and J ends were trimmed by 1 base and 3 bases, with 12 bases remaining between them. CDR3 bases: TGTGCCAGCAGCCAAGGTGACAGTTTGGAAGAGACCCAGTACTTC. It is translated as CASSQGDSLEETQYF.

A few counts support this clonotype. The rearrangement uses TRBV9 and TRBJ2-3; 7 positions agree with TRBD2. There are 15 residues in the CDR3. With 2 bases clipped from V and 6 bases from J, the junction kept 9 bases outside the gene matches. Germline lookup yields CDR1 SGDLS and CDR2 YYNGEE. The CDR3 reads CASSVYGGSSDTQYF. The CDR3 bases are TGTGCCAGCAGCGTGTATGGCGGGAGTTCGGATACGCAGTATTTT.

The gene calls are TRBV6-5 and TRBJ2-7; TRBD1 matches 8 bases. Unmatched junction bases numbered 9, after V lost 5 bases and J lost 0 bases. Germline CDR1 is MNHEY and CDR2 is SVGAGI. The CDR3 has 16 residues. The CDR3 spells CASSGGGTGVSYEQYF. The CDR3 DNA is TGTGCCAGCAGTGGGGGCGGGACAGGTGTCTCCTACGAGCAGTACTTC.

This clonotype was picked up many times. CDR3 sequence reads: CSTHPPGQSADTQYF. CDR3 sequence (DNA): TGCAGTACCCACCCTCCGGGACAGTCGGCAGATACGCAGTATTTT. The chain is built from TRBV20-1 and TRBJ2-3; 7 bases are shared with TRBD1. V trimming: 8 bases; J trimming: 4 bases; junction bases outside the gene matches: 15. There are 15 residues in the CDR3. CDR1 and CDR2 from the germline V gene are DFQATT and SNEGSKA (reference sequence).

This clonotype occurred a few times. This chain's CDR3 is CASSLLAGGQETQYF. For the CDR3, the DNA is TGTGCCAGCAGTTTGCTAGCGGGAGGACAAGAGACCCAGTACTTC. The chain employs TRBV27 and TRBJ2-5; 11 bases map to TRBD2. With 3 bases clipped from V and 2 bases from J, the junction kept 2 bases outside the gene matches. The CDR3 totals 15 residues. Looked up from germline, CDR1 is MNHEY and CDR2 is SMNVEV (reference sequence).

The CDR3 DNA reads as TGTGCCAGCAGGGCACAGGGGGTGACTGAAGCTTTCTTT. Amino acids: CASRAQGVTEAFF. The V call is TRBV6-6, the J call TRBJ1-1, with 8 bases fitting TRBD1. The germline V gene encodes CDR1 MNHNY and CDR2 SVGAGI (reference sequence). The CDR3 is 13 residues long. Trimming removed 6 bases from V and 5 bases from J; junction bases left unmatched: 5.

Only a few counts were recorded for this clonotype. The V gene is TRBV7-9, the J gene TRBJ2-3, with D uncertain. This CDR3 has 13 amino acids. CDR1 and CDR2 from the germline V gene are SEHNR and FQNEAQ (reference sequence). V lost 5 bases, J lost 6 bases, and 12 bases lay in between. The CDR3 loop reads CASSLSLMDTQYF. CDR3 nucleotide sequence: TGTGCCAGCAGCCTATCCCTGATGGATACGCAGTATTTT.

This clonotype was counted ten times or more. The V and J genes are TRBV5-1 and TRBJ2-1; D call uncertain. This CDR3 comprises 14 residues. The V end was cut by 6 bases, the J end by 0 bases, with 10 bases between. Germline-derived CDR1 and CDR2 are SGHRS and YFSETQ. The CDR3 sequence is CASTTGGSYNEQFF. For the CDR3, the DNA is TGCGCCAGCACTACGGGCGGCTCCTACAATGAGCAGTTCTTC.

This clonotype was found a few times. The J gene is TRBJ1-6, the V gene TRBV28; 7 positions agree with TRBD1. This CDR3 spans 14 amino acids. Germline V gene data show CDR1 as MDHEN and CDR2 as SYDVKM. After removal of 6 bases from V and 6 bases from J, the junction contained 5 bases not matched to a gene. CDR3: CASRTGFRNSPLHF. CDR3 nucleotides: TGTGCCAGCAGGACAGGGTTTCGTAATTCACCCCTCCACTTT.

Only a few counts were recorded for this clonotype. This chain links TRBV20-1 with TRBJ2-5; D unclear. CDR1 is DFQATT and CDR2 is SNEGSKA in the germline V gene (reference sequence). Trimming removed 3 bases at V and 0 bases at J, with 11 bases between. This CDR3 is 14 amino acids long. CDR3 in DNA: TGCAGTGCTAGCTCGTCCCTAGACCAAGAGACCCAGTACTTC. Protein sequence: CSASSSLDQETQYF.

In its sample, this clonotype was seen many times. The chain links TRBV12-3 or TRBV12-4 to TRBJ1-1; D perhaps matches TRBD1 (5 bases). CDR3 size: 14 residues. V shed 7 bases and J shed 4 bases, with 16 bases lying between them. The CDR3 nucleotides are TGTGCCAGCACCCCACTCGTGGGGGGCACTGAAGCTTTCTTT. This encodes CASTPLVGGTEAFF.

A few counts support this clonotype. This rearrangement joins TRBV6-5 to TRBJ2-1; 11 positions agree with TRBD1. Germline values: CDR1 MNHEY, CDR2 SVGAGI. The CDR3 sequence is 14 residues long. After removal of 6 bases from V and 5 bases from J, the junction contained 3 bases not matched to a gene. The CDR3 coding sequence is TGTGCCAGCAGGGGACAGGGGGGTCACAATGAGCAGTTCTTC. Its protein product is CASRGQGGHNEQFF.